A selection of T cell receptor beta chains follows, all from one sample in a study of OX40 agonist ivuxolimab in advanced cancers. Using immunoSEQ multiplex PCR, the repertoire was profiled, and TCRdb retains in-frame clones only, with some absent. The sample contains tens of thousands of clones, less than 90% of which appear only once. This sample comprised CD4+ or CD8+ T cells sorted from blood, obtained in a trial of the OX40 agonist ivuxolimab. These receptors originate from an adult with an advanced solid tumor such as melanoma, head and neck, liver or kidney cancer. The CDR3 runs from the conserved cysteine through the conserved F or W. Fields, in order: J gene, clone size, V gene, D gene, CDR3 DNA, CDR3 protein. The D gene is left open where the match is weak. Some rows have no size entry. The others give once, few or many, or a class for an expanded clone.

>TRBJ2-1|few|TRBV5-4|.
TGTGCTACCTCCCCACAGGGCTTCAATGAGCAGTTCTTC
CATSPQGFNEQFF
>TRBJ2-7|.|TRBV6-1|TRBD2
TGTGCCAGCAGTGAAGCGCTTCTGGCGGGAGGTAGGCCCTACGAGCAGTACTTC
CASSEALLAGGRPYEQYF
>TRBJ2-5|.|TRBV28|TRBD2
TGTGCCAGCAGTTGGGAGGGGGAGACCCAGTACTTC
CASSWEGETQYF
>TRBJ2-3|.|TRBV7-6|.
TGTGCCAGCAGCTTAGATGGAGGGGTCGCAGATACGCAGTATTTT
CASSLDGGVADTQYF
>TRBJ2-1|.|TRBV9|TRBD2
TGTGCCAGCAGCGCGGGACTAGCGGGGTACAATGAGCAGTTCTTC
CASSAGLAGYNEQFF
>TRBJ1-2|.|TRBV10-3|.
TGTGCCATCAGTGAGTCGGGGGGTGCGGGCTACACCTTC
CAISESGGAGYTF
>TRBJ2-1|.|TRBV4-3|TRBD2
TGCGCCAGCAGCCAAACCGGGACTAGCGGGGGGGGTATGGCCTACAATGAGCAGTTCTTC
CASSQTGTSGGGMAYNEQFF
>TRBJ2-7|.|TRBV4-3|TRBD2
TGCGCCAGCAGCCAAGGACTAGCGGACGGTGCGCAGTACTTC
CASSQGLADGAQYF
>TRBJ2-1|.|TRBV5-1|TRBD2
TGCGCCAGCAGCTTGGGAGCGGGAGGTTCCTATAATGAGCAGTTCTTC
CASSLGAGGSYNEQFF
>TRBJ1-2|.|TRBV27|.
TGTGCCAGCAGTTGGCGTGGGGCAACTTATGGCTACACCTTC
CASSWRGATYGYTF
>TRBJ2-7|.|TRBV4-3|TRBD2
TGCGCCAGCAGCCAAGATCTGGACGGGGGGTTGGGCGAGCAGTACTTC
CASSQDLDGGLGEQYF
>TRBJ2-3|.|TRBV27|.
TGTGCCAGCAGTTATACAGACCTTAGCACAGATACGCAGTATTTT
CASSYTDLSTDTQYF
>TRBJ1-5|.|TRBV19|TRBD1
TGTGCCAGTAACCCGCCGGGACAGAACCTTTATAGCAATCAGCCCCAGCATTTT
CASNPPGQNLYSNQPQHF
>TRBJ1-2|many|TRBV7-9|.
TGTGCCAGCAGCTTAGACAAGGCCCTCTCCTATGGCTACACCTTC
CASSLDKALSYGYTF
>TRBJ2-2|.|TRBV5-6|TRBD2
TGTGCCAGCAGCACGGGACTAGCGCATTCTTACACCGGGGAGCTGTTTTTT
CASSTGLAHSYTGELFF
>TRBJ2-5|.|TRBV7-9|TRBD1
TGTGCCAGCAGCCCTCGGGACAGGCAGGAGACCCAGTACTTC
CASSPRDRQETQYF
>TRBJ2-7|.|TRBV30|.
TGTGCCTGGAGCGCCGGGGACTCCTACGAGCAGTACTTC
CAWSAGDSYEQYF
>TRBJ2-7|.|TRBV7-9|.
TGTGCCAGCAGCTTTTCCGGGATCAGCTCCTACGAGCAGTACTTC
CASSFSGISSYEQYF